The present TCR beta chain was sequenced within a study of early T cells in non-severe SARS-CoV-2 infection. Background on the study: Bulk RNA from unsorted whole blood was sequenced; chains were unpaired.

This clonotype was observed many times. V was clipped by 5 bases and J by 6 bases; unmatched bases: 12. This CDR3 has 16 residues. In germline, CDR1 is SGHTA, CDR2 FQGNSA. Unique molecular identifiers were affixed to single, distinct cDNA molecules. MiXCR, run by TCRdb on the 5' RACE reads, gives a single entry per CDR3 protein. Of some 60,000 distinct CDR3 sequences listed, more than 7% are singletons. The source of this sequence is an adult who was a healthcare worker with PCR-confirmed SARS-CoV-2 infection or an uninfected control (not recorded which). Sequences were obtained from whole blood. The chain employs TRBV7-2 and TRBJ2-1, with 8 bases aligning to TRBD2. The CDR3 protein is CASSHPGLENPNEQFF. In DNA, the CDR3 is TGTGCCAGCAGCCATCCGGGACTAGAGAATCCCAATGAGCAGTTCTTC. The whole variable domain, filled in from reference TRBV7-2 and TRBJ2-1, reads GAGVSQSPSNKVTEKGKDVELRCDPISGHTALYWYRQSLGQGLEFLIYFQGNSAPDKSGLPSDRFSAERTGGSVSTLTIQRTQQEDSAVYLCASSHPGLENPNEQFFGPGTRLTVL.